This T cell receptor (beta chain) appears in the sequencing data of a study of T cell responses to AZD1222 COVID-19 vaccine. Overall study findings and caveats: Spike-specific TCR breadth and depth both grew after two AZD1222 doses. Baseline antibody screening turned up just six seropositive AZD1222 recipients. Donors, mostly white British, included more females; clonal diversity was possibly underestimated. Repertoires were obtained only post-peak T cell response.

Here immunoSEQ multiplex PCR was the method, and the copy in TCRdb shows in-frame clones only, minus some. The repertoire consists of 90,000 to 100,000 clones, with approximately 90% occurring once and the leading ten covering less than 3%. This clone occurred once. The target antigen is unknown. V was shortened by 3 bases and J by 0 bases, with 9 bases between the two germline ends. Germline values: CDR1 SGHAT, CDR2 FQNNGV. The CDR3 is made up of 15 amino acids. The chain couples TRBV11-2 to TRBJ1-5; D might be TRBD1 (6 bases). The sequence was obtained from an adult in good health. The sequencing used peripheral blood, collected on day 0 of AZD1222 vaccination. The CDR3 DNA reads TGTGCCAGCAGCTTCACAGGGCTTAGCAATCAGCCCCAGCATTTT. This translates into CASSFTGLSNQPQHF.